These T cell receptor beta chains were read from a single sample in a study of blood T cell repertoires in COVID-19. Assay: immunoSEQ multiplex PCR; the TCRdb copy retains only in-frame clones and omits some. The sample includes 280,000 or so clones, around 88% seen only once; the top ten take 5.5% to 8.5%. The specimen sequenced was peripheral blood. These receptors all stem from a woman under 40 who had recovered from COVID-19. Each CDR3 is given with its conserved first and last residue. The order of the fields is V gene, CDR3 length, clone size, D gene, J gene, CDR3 protein, CDR3 DNA. D genes are given only for firm matches. Some rows have no size entry. The others give once, few or many, or a class for an expanded clone.

>TRBV4-1|15|.|TRBD1|TRBJ1-4
CASSEKTGINEKLFF
TGCGCCAGCAGCGAAAAGACAGGGATAAATGAAAAACTGTTTTTT
>TRBV28|13|.|.|TRBJ2-3
CAGSSESTDTQYF
TGTGCCGGATCTAGCGAAAGCACAGATACGCAGTATTTT
>TRBV28|16|once|.|TRBJ1-1
CASRPDRRGPDTEAFF
TGTGCCAGCAGACCCGACAGGCGCGGGCCTGACACTGAAGCTTTCTTT
>TRBV6-5|11|.|.|TRBJ2-1
CASTADRKQFF
TGTGCCAGCACCGCCGACAGGAAGCAGTTCTTC
>TRBV10-3|15|.|TRBD2|TRBJ2-7
CAISESSGNIHEQYF
TGTGCCATCAGTGAGTCTAGCGGGAACATCCACGAGCAGTACTTC
>TRBV2|17|.|TRBD1|TRBJ1-1
CASSGRSGLSGGTEAFF
TGTGCCAGCAGTGGACGGTCCGGCCTATCAGGGGGAACTGAAGCTTTCTTT
>TRBV5-6|14|.|TRBD1|TRBJ2-3
CASSTDRGADTQYF
TGTGCCAGCAGCACGGACAGGGGAGCGGATACGCAGTATTTT
>TRBV5-5|13|.|.|TRBJ1-2
CASRPGQPDGYTF
TGTGCCAGCAGACCCGGACAGCCAGATGGCTACACCTTC
>TRBV5-6|14|.|.|TRBJ2-5
CASTPRGLGETQYF
TGTGCCAGCACCCCTCGGGGGTTGGGAGAGACCCAGTACTTC
>TRBV2|14|.|.|TRBJ1-5
CASSAPGGAQPQHF
TGTGCCAGCAGTGCCCCGGGAGGCGCGCAGCCCCAGCATTTT
>TRBV24-1|15|.|.|TRBJ2-1
CATSDSRAHNNEQFF
TGTGCCACCAGTGATTCCAGGGCCCATAACAATGAGCAGTTCTTC
>TRBV9|16|.|TRBD1|TRBJ1-4
CASSALGQGADEKLFF
TGTGCCAGCAGCGCCCTAGGACAGGGGGCAGATGAAAAACTGTTTTTT
>TRBV5-4|14|.|.|TRBJ1-2
CASTTIGSGDGYTF
TGTGCCAGCACCACCATAGGGTCAGGGGATGGCTACACCTTC
>TRBV5-6|14|.|TRBD1|TRBJ1-5
CASSFNRGNQPQHF
TGTGCCAGCAGCTTCAACAGGGGTAATCAGCCCCAGCATTTT
>TRBV6-5|11|.|.|TRBJ2-1
CATHAGNEQFF
TGTGCCACCCACGCCGGGAATGAGCAGTTCTTC
>TRBV6-5|15|.|.|TRBJ2-2
CASSSGRVGTGELFF
TGTGCCAGCAGTTCGGGCAGGGTAGGAACCGGGGAGCTGTTTTTT
>TRBV7-2|13|few|TRBD1|TRBJ2-7
CASSWTGTYEQYF
TGTGCCAGCAGCTGGACAGGGACCTACGAGCAGTACTTC
>TRBV4-1|16|.|TRBD2|TRBJ2-7
CASSDSGGSGSYEQYF
TGCGCCAGCAGCGACTCGGGGGGGTCTGGCTCCTACGAGCAGTACTTC
>TRBV7-2|15|once|.|TRBJ1-1
CASSLGGFGSTEAFF
TGTGCCAGCAGCTTAGGAGGGTTCGGGTCCACTGAAGCTTTCTTT
>TRBV24-1|19|.|TRBD1|TRBJ1-5
CATSGRGRSAKESNQPQHF
TGTGCCACCAGTGGCAGGGGGCGATCGGCGAAGGAGAGCAATCAGCCCCAGCATTTT
>TRBV6-2/TRBV6-3|13|few|.|TRBJ1-1
CASSYSTPSQAFF
TGTGCCAGCAGTTACTCGACTCCCTCCCAAGCTTTCTTT
>TRBV7-3|13|.|.|TRBJ2-1
CASSLDRHNEQFF
TGTGCCAGCAGCCTAGACAGGCACAATGAGCAGTTCTTC
>TRBV16|13|.|.|TRBJ1-5
CASSQNRNQPQHF
TGTGCCAGCAGCCAAAACAGAAATCAGCCCCAGCATTTT
>TRBV11-2|12|.|.|TRBJ2-3
CASSFPEGTQYF
TGTGCCAGCAGCTTCCCAGAGGGTACGCAGTATTTT
>TRBV2|14|.|.|TRBJ1-1
CASQTGGLVTEAFF
TGTGCCAGCCAGACGGGGGGGCTGGTCACTGAAGCTTTCTTT
>TRBV6-6|14|.|.|TRBJ1-6
CASLVGEVDSPLHF
TGTGCCAGCCTCGTCGGGGAGGTGGATTCACCCCTCCACTTT
>TRBV11-2|13|.|.|TRBJ2-3
CASSSITGFAQYF
TGTGCCAGCAGCTCGATTACAGGGTTTGCGCAGTATTTT
>TRBV7-9|14|.|.|TRBJ1-4
CASKETESNEKLFF
TGTGCCAGCAAGGAGACGGAGTCTAATGAAAAACTGTTTTTT
>TRBV6-1|14|once|TRBD1|TRBJ1-1
CASSKHRGNTEAFF
TGTGCCAGCAGTAAACACAGGGGGAACACTGAAGCTTTCTTT
>TRBV3-1/TRBV3-2|15|.|TRBD1|TRBJ1-2
CASSQDQWTGVGYTF
TGTGCCAGCAGCCAAGACCAATGGACAGGCGTCGGCTACACCTTC
>TRBV5-4|12|.|.|TRBJ2-7
CASSSGDYEQYF
TGTGCCAGCAGCTCGGGGGATTACGAGCAGTACTTC
>TRBV6-2/TRBV6-3|14|.|.|TRBJ1-1
CASSYWGENTEAFF
TGTGCCAGCAGTTACTGGGGGGAGAACACTGAAGCTTTCTTT
>TRBV20-1|10|once|.|TRBJ1-1
CSALAGEAFF
TGCAGTGCCCTCGCGGGTGAAGCTTTCTTT
>TRBV7-9|11|.|.|TRBJ1-1
CAGQRETEAFF
TGTGCCGGACAACGGGAGACTGAAGCTTTCTTT
>TRBV7-2|15|.|TRBD1|TRBJ2-7
CASSPSRQGTGEQYF
TGTGCCAGCAGCCCAAGCCGACAGGGAACGGGCGAGCAGTACTTC
>TRBV5-1|15|.|.|TRBJ1-4
CASSLRTESYEKLFF
TGCGCCAGCAGCCTACGGACAGAATCGTATGAAAAACTGTTTTTT
>TRBV11-2|15|.|.|TRBJ1-2
CASSLVAGSIYGYTF
TGTGCCAGCAGCTTAGTGGCCGGGTCCATCTATGGCTACACCTTC
>TRBV19|14|.|.|TRBJ2-7
CASTDSRHPWEQYF
TGTGCCAGTACCGATTCACGACATCCCTGGGAGCAGTACTTC
>TRBV2|14|.|.|TRBJ1-4
CASLREELSEKLFF
TGTGCCAGCTTACGAGAGGAATTGAGTGAAAAACTGTTTTTT
>TRBV6-4|13|.|.|TRBJ2-1
CASSDSRGGEQFF
TGTGCCAGCAGTGACTCGAGGGGGGGTGAGCAGTTCTTC
>TRBV7-2|15|.|TRBD2|TRBJ2-7
CASRYSGGDLSEQYF
TGTGCCAGCAGATATAGCGGGGGGGACCTCTCCGAGCAGTACTTC
>TRBV3-1/TRBV3-2|16|.|TRBD2|TRBJ2-1
CASSQNLAGGRNEQFF
TGTGCCAGCAGCCAGAACCTAGCGGGGGGGCGAAATGAGCAGTTCTTC